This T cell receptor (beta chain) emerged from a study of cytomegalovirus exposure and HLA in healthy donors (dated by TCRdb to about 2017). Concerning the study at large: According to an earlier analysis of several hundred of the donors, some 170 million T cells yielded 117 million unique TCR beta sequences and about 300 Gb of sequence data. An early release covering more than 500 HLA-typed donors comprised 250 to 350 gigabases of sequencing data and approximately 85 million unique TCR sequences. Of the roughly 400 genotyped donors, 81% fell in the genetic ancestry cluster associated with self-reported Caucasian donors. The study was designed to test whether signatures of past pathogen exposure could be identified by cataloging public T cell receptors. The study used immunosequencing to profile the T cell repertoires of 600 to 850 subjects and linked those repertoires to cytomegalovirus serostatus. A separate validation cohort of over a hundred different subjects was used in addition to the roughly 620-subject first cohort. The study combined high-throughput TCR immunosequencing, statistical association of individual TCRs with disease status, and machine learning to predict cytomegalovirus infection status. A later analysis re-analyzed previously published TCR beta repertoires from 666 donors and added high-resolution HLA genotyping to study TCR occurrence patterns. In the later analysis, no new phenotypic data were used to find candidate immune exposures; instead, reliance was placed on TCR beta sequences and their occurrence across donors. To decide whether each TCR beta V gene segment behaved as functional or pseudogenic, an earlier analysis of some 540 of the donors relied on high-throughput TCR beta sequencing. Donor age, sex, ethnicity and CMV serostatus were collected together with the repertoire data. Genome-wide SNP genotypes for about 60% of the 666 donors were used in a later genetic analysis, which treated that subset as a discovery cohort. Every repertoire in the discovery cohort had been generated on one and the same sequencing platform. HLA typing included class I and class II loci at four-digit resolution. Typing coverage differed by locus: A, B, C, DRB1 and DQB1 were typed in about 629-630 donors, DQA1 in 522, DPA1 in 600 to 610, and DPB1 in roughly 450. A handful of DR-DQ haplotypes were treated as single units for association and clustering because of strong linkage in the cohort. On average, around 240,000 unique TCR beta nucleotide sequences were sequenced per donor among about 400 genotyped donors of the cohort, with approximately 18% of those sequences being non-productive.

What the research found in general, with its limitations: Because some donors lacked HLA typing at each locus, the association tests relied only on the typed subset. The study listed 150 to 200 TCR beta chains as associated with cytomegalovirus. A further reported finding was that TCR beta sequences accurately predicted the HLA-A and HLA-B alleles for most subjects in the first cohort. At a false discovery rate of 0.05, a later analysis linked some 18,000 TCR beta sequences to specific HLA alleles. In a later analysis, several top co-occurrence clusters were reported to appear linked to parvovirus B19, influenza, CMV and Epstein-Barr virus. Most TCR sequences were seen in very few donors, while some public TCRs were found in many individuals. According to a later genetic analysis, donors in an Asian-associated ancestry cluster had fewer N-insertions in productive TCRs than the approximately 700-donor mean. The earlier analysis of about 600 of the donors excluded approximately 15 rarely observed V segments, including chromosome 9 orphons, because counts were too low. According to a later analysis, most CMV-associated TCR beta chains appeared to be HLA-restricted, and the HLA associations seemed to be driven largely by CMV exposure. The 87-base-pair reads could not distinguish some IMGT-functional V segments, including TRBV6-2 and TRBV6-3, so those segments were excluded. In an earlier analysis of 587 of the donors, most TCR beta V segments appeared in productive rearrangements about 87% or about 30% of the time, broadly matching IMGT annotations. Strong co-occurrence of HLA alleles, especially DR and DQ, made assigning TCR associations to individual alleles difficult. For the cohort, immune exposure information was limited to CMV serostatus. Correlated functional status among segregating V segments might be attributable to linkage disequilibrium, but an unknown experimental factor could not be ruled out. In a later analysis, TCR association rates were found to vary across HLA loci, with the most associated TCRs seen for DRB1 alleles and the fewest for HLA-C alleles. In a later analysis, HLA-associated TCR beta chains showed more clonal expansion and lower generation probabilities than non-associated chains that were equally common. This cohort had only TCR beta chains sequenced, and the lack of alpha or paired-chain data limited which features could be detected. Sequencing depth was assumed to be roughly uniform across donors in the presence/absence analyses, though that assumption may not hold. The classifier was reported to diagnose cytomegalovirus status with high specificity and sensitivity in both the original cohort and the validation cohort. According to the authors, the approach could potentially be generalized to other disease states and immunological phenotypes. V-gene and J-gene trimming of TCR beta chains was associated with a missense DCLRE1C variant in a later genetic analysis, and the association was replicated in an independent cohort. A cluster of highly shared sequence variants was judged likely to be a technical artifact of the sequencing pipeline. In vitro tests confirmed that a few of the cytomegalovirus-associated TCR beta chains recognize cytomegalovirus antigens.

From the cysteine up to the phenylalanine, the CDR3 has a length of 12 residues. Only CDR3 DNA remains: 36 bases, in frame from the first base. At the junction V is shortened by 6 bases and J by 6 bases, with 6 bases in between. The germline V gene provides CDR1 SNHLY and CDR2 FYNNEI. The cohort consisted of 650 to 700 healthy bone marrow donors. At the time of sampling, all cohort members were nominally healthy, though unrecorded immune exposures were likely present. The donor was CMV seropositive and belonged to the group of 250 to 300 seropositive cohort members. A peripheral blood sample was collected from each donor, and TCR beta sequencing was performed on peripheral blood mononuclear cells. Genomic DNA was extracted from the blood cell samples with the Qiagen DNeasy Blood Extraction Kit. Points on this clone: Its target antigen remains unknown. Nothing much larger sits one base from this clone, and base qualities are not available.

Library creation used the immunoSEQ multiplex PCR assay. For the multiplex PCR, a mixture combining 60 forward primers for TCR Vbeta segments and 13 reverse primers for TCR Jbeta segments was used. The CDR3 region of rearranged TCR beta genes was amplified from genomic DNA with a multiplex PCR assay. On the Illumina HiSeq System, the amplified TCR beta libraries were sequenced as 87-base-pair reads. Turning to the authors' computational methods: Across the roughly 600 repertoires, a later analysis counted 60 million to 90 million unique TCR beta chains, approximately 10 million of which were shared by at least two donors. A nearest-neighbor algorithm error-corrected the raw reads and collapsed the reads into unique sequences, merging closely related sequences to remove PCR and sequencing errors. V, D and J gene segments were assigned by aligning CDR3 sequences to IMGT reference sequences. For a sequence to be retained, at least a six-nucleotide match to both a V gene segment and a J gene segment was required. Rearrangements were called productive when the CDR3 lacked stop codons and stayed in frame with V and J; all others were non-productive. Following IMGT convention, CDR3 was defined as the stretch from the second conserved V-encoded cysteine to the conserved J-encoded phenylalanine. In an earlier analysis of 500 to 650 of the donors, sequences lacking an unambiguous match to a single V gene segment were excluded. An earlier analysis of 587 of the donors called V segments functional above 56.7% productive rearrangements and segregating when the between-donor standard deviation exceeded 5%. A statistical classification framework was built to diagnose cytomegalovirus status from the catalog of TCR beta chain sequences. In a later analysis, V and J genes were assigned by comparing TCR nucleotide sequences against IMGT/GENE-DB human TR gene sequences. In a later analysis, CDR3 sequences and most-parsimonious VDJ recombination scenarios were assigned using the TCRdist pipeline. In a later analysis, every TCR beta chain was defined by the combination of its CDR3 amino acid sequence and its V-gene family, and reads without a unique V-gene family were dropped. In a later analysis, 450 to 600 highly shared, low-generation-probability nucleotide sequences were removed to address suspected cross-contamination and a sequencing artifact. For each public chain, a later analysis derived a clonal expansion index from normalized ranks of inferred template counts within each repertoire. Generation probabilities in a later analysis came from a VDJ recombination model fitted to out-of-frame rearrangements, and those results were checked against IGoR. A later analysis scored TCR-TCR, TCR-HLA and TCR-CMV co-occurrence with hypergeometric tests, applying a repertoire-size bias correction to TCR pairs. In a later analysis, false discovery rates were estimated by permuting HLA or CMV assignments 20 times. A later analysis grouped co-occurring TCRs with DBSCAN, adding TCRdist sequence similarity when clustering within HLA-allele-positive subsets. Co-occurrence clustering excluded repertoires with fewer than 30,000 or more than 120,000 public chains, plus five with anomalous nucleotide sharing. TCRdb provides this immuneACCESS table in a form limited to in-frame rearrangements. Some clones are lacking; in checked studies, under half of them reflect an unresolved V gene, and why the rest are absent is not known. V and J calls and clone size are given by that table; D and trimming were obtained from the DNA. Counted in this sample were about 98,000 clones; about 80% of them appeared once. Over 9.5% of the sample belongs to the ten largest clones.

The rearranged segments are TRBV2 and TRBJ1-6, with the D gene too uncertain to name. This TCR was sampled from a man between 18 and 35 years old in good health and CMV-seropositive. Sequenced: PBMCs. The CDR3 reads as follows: CASSASNSPLHF. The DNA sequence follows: TGTGCCAGCAGCGCGTCTAATTCACCCCTCCACTTT.